This T cell receptor beta chain was recorded in a study of shared clonotypes between healthy human individuals. From CD4+ cells came CD45RA+ naive and CD45RA-negative memory subsets. A remark on this clone: Its antigen is unknown.

Germline V lookup: CDR1 KGHSH, CDR2 LQKENI. The CDR3 spans 15 residues. V shed 2 bases, J shed 7 bases, and the junction held 6 bases outside the gene matches. Assay execution took place at the deep level. Per the original methods: Filtering differed for immunoSEQ, which gave only junction sequences without quality scores. Some clones are missing from TCRdb's copy, which holds only in-frame ones; the method was immunoSEQ multiplex PCR. V and J calls and clone size are given by that table; D and trimming were obtained from the DNA. There are over a million clones in the sample; roughly 96% occur only once, and approximately 1% lies in the top ten. The study's findings and limits: Generally, estimated richness proved larger in naive subsets than it did in memory subsets.

Sequenced input: naive CD4+ T cells sorted from blood. Subset in this sample: CD45RA+ positively selected. V gene TRBV18 combines with J gene TRBJ2-4, with TRBD1 matching over 9 bases. The sequence derives from a man aged 25 to 45 in good health. In nucleotides, the CDR3 is TGTGCCAGCTCACCAGGGACAGGGTTTCGGAACATTCAGTACTTC. Its translation: CASSPGTGFRNIQYF.